This T cell receptor (beta chain) was captured in a study of long-term antiretroviral therapy in people with HIV. V lost 7 bases to trimming and J lost 3 bases, with 12 bases between them. Germline V gene sequence: CDR1 SNHLY, CDR2 FYNNEI. This CDR3 is built from 13 residues. Only United States sites treated participants with HIV. A v3.0 immunoSEQ assay was performed at survey level. Sequencing aimed at about 40,000-55,000 T-cell genomes per sample. The table came from immunoSEQ multiplex PCR; TCRdb's copy has only in-frame clones and leaves some out. This sample has 20,000 to 25,000 clones, with 88% found just once. General study findings and limits: The study lacked data on ART adherence, viral resistance or therapy changes. HIV repertoires showed narrower CDR3 length ranges than controls.

A note on this clone: Its antigen is still unknown.

This TCR derives from a man in his sixties with HIV. The genes are TRBV2 and TRBJ2-5, with unresolved D. Sequenced material: unsorted PBMCs, taken 2.3 years after starting antiretroviral therapy. This chain's CDR3 is CASTPSGEETQYF. The CDR3 coding sequence is TGTGCCAGCACCCCAAGTGGGGAAGAGACCCAGTACTTC. Supplemented by reference TRBV2 and TRBJ2-5, the full variable domain reads EPEVTQTPSHQVTQMGQEVILRCVPISNHLYFYWYRQILGQKVEFLVSFYNNEISEKSEIFDDQFSVERPDGSNFTLKIRSTKLEDSAMYFCASTPSGEETQYFGPGTRLLVL.